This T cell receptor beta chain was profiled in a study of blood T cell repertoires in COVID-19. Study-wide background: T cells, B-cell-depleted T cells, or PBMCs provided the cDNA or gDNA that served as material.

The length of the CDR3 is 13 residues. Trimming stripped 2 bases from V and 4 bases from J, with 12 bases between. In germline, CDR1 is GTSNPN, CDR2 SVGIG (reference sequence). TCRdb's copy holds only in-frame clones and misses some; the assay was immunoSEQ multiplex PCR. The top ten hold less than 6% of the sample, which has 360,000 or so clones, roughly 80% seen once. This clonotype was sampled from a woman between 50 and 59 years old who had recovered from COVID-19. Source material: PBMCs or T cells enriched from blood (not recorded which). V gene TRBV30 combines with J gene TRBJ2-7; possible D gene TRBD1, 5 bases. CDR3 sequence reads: CAWSQGPGYEQYF. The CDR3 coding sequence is TGTGCCTGGAGTCAGGGCCCCGGGTACGAGCAGTACTTC.